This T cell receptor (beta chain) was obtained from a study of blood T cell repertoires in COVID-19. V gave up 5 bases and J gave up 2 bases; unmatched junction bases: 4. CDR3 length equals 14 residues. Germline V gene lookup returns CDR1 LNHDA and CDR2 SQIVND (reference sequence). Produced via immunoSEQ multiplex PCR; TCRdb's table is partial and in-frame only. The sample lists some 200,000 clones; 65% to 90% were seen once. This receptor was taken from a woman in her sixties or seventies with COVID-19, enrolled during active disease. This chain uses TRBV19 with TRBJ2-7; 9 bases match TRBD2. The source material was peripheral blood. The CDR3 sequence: CASSGLAGTYEQYF. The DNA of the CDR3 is TGTGCCAGTAGTGGTCTAGCGGGGACCTACGAGCAGTACTTC.